A single sample gave rise to the 16 T cell receptor beta chains below, sequenced in a study of blood T cell dynamics during melanoma immunotherapy. TCRdb's table, derived via immunoSEQ multiplex PCR, lists solely in-frame clones and lacks some. This table has about 19,000 clones, nearly 90% appearing once. Time point indicated: week 3, after first cycle of checkpoint inhibitor. Sequenced material: blood, taken from a patient treated with checkpoint blockade. The source of these receptors is a human donor with melanoma.

V usage is TRBV5-1 and J usage is TRBJ1-2; 12 bases map to TRBD1. From germline, CDR1 is SGHRS and CDR2 YFSETQ. V was pared by 4 bases and J by 7 bases, with 11 bases of the junction left unmatched. This CDR3 spans 16 amino acids. In nucleotides, the CDR3 is TGCGCCAGCAGCAAAGAACCGGGACAGGGGGCGTCTGGCTACACCTTC. This codes for CASSKEPGQGASGYTF.

The sample holds one count of this clone. The chain employs TRBV7-9 and TRBJ2-5; D is possibly TRBD2 (6 bases). Trimming removed 5 bases from V and 4 bases from J, with 14 bases in between. Per the germline V gene, CDR1 is SEHNR and CDR2 is FQNEAQ (reference sequence). The CDR3 length is 14 residues. The CDR3 loop reads CASSHTGTLETQYF. CDR3 nucleotides: TGTGCCAGCAGCCATACCGGGACTCTAGAGACCCAGTACTTC.

This sequence joins TRBV28 and TRBJ2-5; D remains ambiguous. CDR3 length equals 14 residues. Trimming left V 2 bases short and J 2 bases short, with 9 bases between. Germline V gives CDR1 MDHEN, CDR2 SYDVKM. The CDR3 coding sequence is TGTGCCAGCAGTTTAACCGCAATACAAGAGACCCAGTACTTC. Protein sequence: CASSLTAIQETQYF.

The chain is built from TRBV5-1 and TRBJ2-7; D might be TRBD1 or TRBD2, each matching 6 bases. In germline, CDR1 is SGHRS, CDR2 YFSETQ. V dropped 0 bases and J dropped 5 bases, with 9 bases sitting between them. The CDR3 is made up of 13 amino acids. In DNA, the CDR3 is TGCGCCAGCAGCTTGGCAGGGGAGGACGAGCAGTACTTC. As protein: CASSLAGEDEQYF.

CDR3 DNA sequence: TGTGCCAGAAGACCCCGAGTCTTCCTGGTGGGGTATGGCTACACCTTC. Translation: CARRPRVFLVGYGYTF. The chain is built from TRBV27 and TRBJ1-2; D is uncertain. CDR1 and CDR2 (germline): MNHEY, SMNVEV (reference sequence). This CDR3 spans 16 amino acids. Trimming took off 9 bases at V and 5 bases at J, with 25 bases between the two ends.

The gene calls are TRBV6-1 and TRBJ1-2; the D gene is possibly TRBD1 (6 bases). Looked up from germline, CDR1 is MNHNS and CDR2 is SASEGT. Trimming shortened V by 1 base and J by 4 bases, and 13 bases separated the two germline ends. The CDR3 length is 15 residues. The CDR3 is CASSEGGGGGYGYTF. CDR3 in DNA: TGTGCCAGCAGTGAAGGAGGGGGAGGGGGCTATGGCTACACCTTC.

This chain joins TRBV18 and TRBJ2-1; D gene ambiguous. The CDR3 runs 13 residues. V lost 3 bases and J 5 bases, leaving 8 bases between the germline ends. Looked up from germline, CDR1 is KGHSH and CDR2 is LQKENI. The CDR3 region is CASSPLTDNEQFF. The CDR3 DNA sequence: TGTGCCAGCTCACCGCTTACCGACAATGAGCAGTTCTTC. Full variable domain (rest looked up from reference TRBV18 and TRBJ2-1): NAGVMQNPRHLVRRRGQEARLRCSPMKGHSHVYWYRQLPEEGLKFMVYLQKENIIDESGMPKERFSAEFPKEGPSILRIQQVVRGDSAAYFCASSPLTDNEQFFGPGTRLTVL.

The rearrangement uses TRBV7-2 and TRBJ2-7; no clear D. The germline V and J ends were trimmed by 0 bases and 5 bases, with 8 bases remaining between them. Germline assignment: CDR1 SGHTA and CDR2 FQGNSA. The CDR3 consists of 13 residues. The CDR3 nucleotides are TGTGCCAGCAGCTTAGCGGCCACCCACGAGCAGTACTTC. Residues: CASSLAATHEQYF.

The chain carries TRBV20-1 and TRBJ2-2; D is unresolved. Germline V lookup: CDR1 DFQATT, CDR2 SNEGSKA (reference sequence). The CDR3 consists of 11 residues. Trimming stripped 4 bases from V and 7 bases from J, with 7 bases between. The CDR3 nucleotides read TGCAGTGCTAAGGTTAACGGGGAGCTGTTTTTT. Translated: CSAKVNGELFF.

J is TRBJ2-5 and V is TRBV29-1; a possible D gene is TRBD2 (6 bases). Deletions cut 7 bases from V and 2 bases from J, with 17 bases between. Per the germline V gene, CDR1 is SQVTM and CDR2 is ANQGSEA. The CDR3 is 14 residues long. CDR3 DNA sequence: TGCAGCGCGGCACGAGGGACTTTGCAAGAGACCCAGTACTTC. It is translated as CSAARGTLQETQYF.

The chain links TRBV28 to TRBJ1-2; perhaps TRBD1 as D (5 bases). Trimming shortened V by 6 bases and J by 6 bases, and 8 bases separated the two germline ends. The CDR3 loop spans 11 amino acids. Germline values: CDR1 MDHEN, CDR2 SYDVKM. The CDR3 nucleotides read TGTGCCAGCAGCCAGGGAAATGGCTACACCTTC. Translating it yields CASSQGNGYTF.

The J gene is TRBJ1-5, the V gene TRBV5-4; unclear D gene. In germline, CDR1 is SGHNT, CDR2 YYREEE (reference sequence). The V end was cut by 0 bases, the J end by 2 bases, with 6 bases between. This CDR3 is built from 14 residues. As DNA, the CDR3 is TGTGCCAGCAGCTTGGACGGCGGCAATCAGCCCCAGCATTTT. This gives the protein CASSLDGGNQPQHF.

V and J are TRBV15 and TRBJ2-1, with 8 bases fitting TRBD1. Germline CDR1 and CDR2: LNHNV and YYDKDF (reference sequence). This CDR3 is 17 amino acids long. With V trimmed by 3 bases and J by 7 bases, 14 bases remained unmatched. The CDR3 here is CATSRPRRTGLGNEQFF. The CDR3 DNA is TGTGCCACCAGCAGGCCCCGACGGACAGGGCTGGGGAATGAGCAGTTCTTC.

The V call is TRBV5-1, the J call TRBJ1-1; D is uncertain. The germline CDR1 and CDR2 sequences are SGHRS and YFSETQ. The CDR3 runs to 13 residues. V was shortened by 4 bases and J by 1 base, with 8 bases between the two germline ends. CDR3 amino acids: CASSRERNTEAFF. CDR3 DNA: TGCGCCAGCAGCCGAGAAAGGAACACTGAAGCTTTCTTT.

The chain is built from TRBV28 and TRBJ1-5; no clear D gene. The V gene lost 0 bases and the J gene lost 0 bases, with 6 bases spanning the gap. The CDR3 runs 15 residues. Looked up from germline, CDR1 is MDHEN and CDR2 is SYDVKM. For the CDR3, the DNA is TGTGCCAGCAGTTTATGGACGGATAGCAATCAGCCCCAGCATTTT. This sequence encodes CASSLWTDSNQPQHF.

This clone was seen just once. The chain is built from TRBV4-1 and TRBJ2-7; 11 bases line up with TRBD2. The germline V gene has CDR1 MGHRA and CDR2 YSYEKL. This CDR3 region has 14 residues. J lost 4 bases, V lost 5 bases, and 4 bases had no gene match. The CDR3 bases are TGCGCCAGCAGCTGGGGACTAGCGGAGTACGAGCAGTACTTC. As protein: CASSWGLAEYEQYF.